This T cell receptor (beta chain) was identified during a study of T-cell reconstitution after alpha-beta-depleted transplantation in children. This CDR3 region has 18 residues. Trimming stripped 1 base from V and 9 bases from J, with 22 bases between. Germline CDR1 reads MNHEY; CDR2 reads SMNVEV (reference sequence). General study points: T cells produced anew were the main source of T-cell counts and diversity one year after transplant. By about two months after transplant, alpha-beta T cells reportedly arose from several hundred graft clones that had expanded. Surviving recipient T cells and thymic progenitors produced the high day-60 TCRbeta diversity seen in some patients.

In this sample, this clonotype turned up many times. Its antigen is unidentified. For TCRbeta, the library was prepared with unique molecular identifiers. One entry per CDR3 protein results from TCRdb running MiXCR on the PCR reads. The sample has 450,000 to 600,000 distinct CDR3 sequences, over 9.5% seen once. The material was PBMCs, obtained before TCRalphabeta/CD19-depleted stem cell transplant. This chain joins TRBV27 and TRBJ1-6; D is perhaps TRBD1 (5 bases). This receptor was identified in a child under 10 years old with inherited bone marrow failure, due to receive a stem cell transplant. CDR3 sequence: CASSLFRLGQGRGSPLHF. The CDR3, as DNA: TGTGCCAGCAGTTTATTTCGGTTGGGGCAGGGTAGGGGTTCACCCCTCCACTTT.